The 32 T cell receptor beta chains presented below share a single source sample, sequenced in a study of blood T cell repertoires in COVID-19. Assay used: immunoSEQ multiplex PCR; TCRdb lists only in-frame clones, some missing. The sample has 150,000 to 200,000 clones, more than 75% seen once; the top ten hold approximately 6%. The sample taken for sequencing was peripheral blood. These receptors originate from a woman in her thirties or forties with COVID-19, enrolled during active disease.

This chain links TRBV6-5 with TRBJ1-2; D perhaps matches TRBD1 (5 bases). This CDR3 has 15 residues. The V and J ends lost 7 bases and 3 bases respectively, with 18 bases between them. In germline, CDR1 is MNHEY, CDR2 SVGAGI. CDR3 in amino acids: CASKPSPGPYYGYTF. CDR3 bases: TGTGCCAGCAAACCAAGCCCAGGGCCTTACTATGGCTACACCTTC.

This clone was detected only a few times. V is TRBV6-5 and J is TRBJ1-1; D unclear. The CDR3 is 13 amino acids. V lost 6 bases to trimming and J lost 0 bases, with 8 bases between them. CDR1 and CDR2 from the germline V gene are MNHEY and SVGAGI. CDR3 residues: CASRRAMNTEAFF. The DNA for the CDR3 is TGTGCCAGCAGGCGGGCAATGAACACTGAAGCTTTCTTT.

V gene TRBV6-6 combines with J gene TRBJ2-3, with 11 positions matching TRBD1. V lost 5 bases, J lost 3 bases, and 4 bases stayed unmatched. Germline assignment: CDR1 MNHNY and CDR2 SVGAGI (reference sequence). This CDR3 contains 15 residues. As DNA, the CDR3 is TGTGCCAGCAGTGACCGGGACAGGGGGACAGATACGCAGTATTTT. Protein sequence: CASSDRDRGTDTQYF.

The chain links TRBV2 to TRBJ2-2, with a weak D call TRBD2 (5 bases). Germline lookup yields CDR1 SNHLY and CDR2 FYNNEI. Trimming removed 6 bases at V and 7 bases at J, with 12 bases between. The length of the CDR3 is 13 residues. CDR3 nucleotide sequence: TGTGCCAGCAGGAGGGTAGGACTCGGGGAGCTGTTTTTT. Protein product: CASRRVGLGELFF.

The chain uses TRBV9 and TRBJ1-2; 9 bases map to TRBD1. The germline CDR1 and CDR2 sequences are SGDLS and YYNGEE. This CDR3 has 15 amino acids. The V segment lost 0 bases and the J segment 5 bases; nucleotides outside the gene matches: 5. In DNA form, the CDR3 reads TGTGCCAGCAGCGTAGGACAACAGGGGGCGTATGGCTACACCTTC. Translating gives CASSVGQQGAYGYTF.

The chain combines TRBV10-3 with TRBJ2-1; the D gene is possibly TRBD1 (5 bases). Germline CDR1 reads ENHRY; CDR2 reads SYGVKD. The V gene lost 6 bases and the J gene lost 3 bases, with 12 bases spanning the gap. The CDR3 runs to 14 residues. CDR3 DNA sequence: TGTGCCATCAGCAATCAGGGTGGCTACAATGAGCAGTTCTTC. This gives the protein CAISNQGGYNEQFF.

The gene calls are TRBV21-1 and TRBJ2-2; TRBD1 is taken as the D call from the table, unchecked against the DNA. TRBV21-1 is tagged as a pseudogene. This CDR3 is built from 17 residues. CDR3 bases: TGTGCCAGCAGCAAAGAGGAGGGGGCCTTGAACACCGGGGAGCTGTTTTTT. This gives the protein CASSKEEGALNTGELFF.

DNA of the CDR3: TGTGCCAGCACCCGACTAGCGGGGGGGCCCGGGGAGCTGTTTTTT. It codes for CASTRLAGGPGELFF. The V call is TRBV27, the J call TRBJ2-2, with TRBD2 identical over 14 bases. Germline CDR1 MNHEY, CDR2 SMNVEV (reference sequence). The CDR3 is 15 residues long. Trimming removed 7 bases from V and 6 bases from J; junction bases left unmatched: 4.

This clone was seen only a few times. Written as DNA, the CDR3 is TGTGCCAGCAGCCAAAAGACTAGCGGGGAAACGAACACCGGGGAGCTGTTTTTT. Translated, it gives CASSQKTSGETNTGELFF. The chain employs TRBV4-2 and TRBJ2-2, with 11 nucleotides matching TRBD2. The germline gives CDR1 LGHNA, CDR2 YNFKEQ. The CDR3 is made up of 18 amino acids. V was clipped by 2 bases and J by 0 bases; unmatched bases: 5.

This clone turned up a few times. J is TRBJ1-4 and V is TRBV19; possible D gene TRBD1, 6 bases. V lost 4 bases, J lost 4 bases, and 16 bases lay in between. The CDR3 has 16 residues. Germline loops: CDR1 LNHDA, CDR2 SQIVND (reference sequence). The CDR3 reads CASSTRDTAINEKLFF. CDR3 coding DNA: TGTGCCAGTAGTACAAGGGACACTGCGATTAATGAAAAACTGTTTTTT. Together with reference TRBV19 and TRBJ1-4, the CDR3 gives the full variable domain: DGGITQSPKYLFRKEGQNVTLSCEQNLNHDAMYWYRQDPGQGLRLIYYSQIVNDFQKGDIAEGYSVSREKKESFPLTVTSAQKNPTAFYLCASSTRDTAINEKLFFGSGTQLSVL.

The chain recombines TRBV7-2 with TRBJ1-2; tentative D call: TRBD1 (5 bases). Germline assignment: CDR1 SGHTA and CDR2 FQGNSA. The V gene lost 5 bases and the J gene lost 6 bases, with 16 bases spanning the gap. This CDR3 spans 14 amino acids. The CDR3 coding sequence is TGTGCCAGCAGCCCCAGGGCAGGACGGGATGGCTACACCTTC. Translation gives CASSPRAGRDGYTF.

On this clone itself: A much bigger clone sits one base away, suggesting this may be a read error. CDR3 coding DNA: TGTGCCAGCAGTCTTGGAAACACCATATATTTT. This gives the protein CASSLGNTIYF. The chain links TRBV27 to TRBJ1-3, with D unresolved. V shed 5 bases and J shed 3 bases, with 2 bases lying between them. This CDR3 has 11 residues. CDR1 MNHEY and CDR2 SMNVEV come from the germline V gene (reference sequence).

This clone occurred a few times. CDR3 loop: CASSQTDHPGEKLFF. The CDR3 nucleotides are TGTGCCAGCAGTCAGACAGACCATCCGGGTGAAAAACTGTTTTTT. The J gene is TRBJ1-4, the V gene TRBV2; possible D gene TRBD1, 5 bases. Germline values: CDR1 SNHLY, CDR2 FYNNEI. The V end was cut by 5 bases, the J end by 7 bases, with 17 bases between. The CDR3 runs 15 residues.

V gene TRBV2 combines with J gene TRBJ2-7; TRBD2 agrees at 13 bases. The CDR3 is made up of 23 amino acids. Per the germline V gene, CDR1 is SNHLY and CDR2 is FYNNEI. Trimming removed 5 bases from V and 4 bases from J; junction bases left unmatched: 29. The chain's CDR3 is CASSLSADPPGLAGFEGFYEQYF. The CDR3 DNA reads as TGTGCCAGCAGTCTTTCGGCAGACCCACCGGGACTAGCGGGATTCGAAGGCTTTTACGAGCAGTACTTC. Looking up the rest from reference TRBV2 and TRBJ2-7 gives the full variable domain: EPEVTQTPSHQVTQMGQEVILRCVPISNHLYFYWYRQILGQKVEFLVSFYNNEISEKSEIFDDQFSVERPDGSNFTLKIRSTKLEDSAMYFCASSLSADPPGLAGFEGFYEQYFGPGTRLTVT.

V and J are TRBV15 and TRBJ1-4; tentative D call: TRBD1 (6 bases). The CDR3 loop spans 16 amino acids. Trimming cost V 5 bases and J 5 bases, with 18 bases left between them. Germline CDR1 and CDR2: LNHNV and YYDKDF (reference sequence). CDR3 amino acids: CATSPIGGQPNEKLFF. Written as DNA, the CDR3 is TGTGCCACCAGCCCAATCGGAGGACAGCCGAATGAAAAACTGTTTTTT. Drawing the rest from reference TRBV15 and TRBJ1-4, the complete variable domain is DAMVIQNPRYQVTQFGKPVTLSCSQTLNHNVMYWYQQKSSQAPKLLFHYYDKDFNNEADTPDNFQSRRPNTSFCFLDIRSPGLGDTAMYLCATSPIGGQPNEKLFFGSGTQLSVL.

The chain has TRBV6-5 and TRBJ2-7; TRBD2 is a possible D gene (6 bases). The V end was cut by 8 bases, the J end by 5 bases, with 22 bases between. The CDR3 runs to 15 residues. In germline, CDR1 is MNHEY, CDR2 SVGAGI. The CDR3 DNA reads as TGTGCCAGCGCAGTTTTTGGGACTGTAGCCAACGAGCAGTACTTC. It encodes CASAVFGTVANEQYF.

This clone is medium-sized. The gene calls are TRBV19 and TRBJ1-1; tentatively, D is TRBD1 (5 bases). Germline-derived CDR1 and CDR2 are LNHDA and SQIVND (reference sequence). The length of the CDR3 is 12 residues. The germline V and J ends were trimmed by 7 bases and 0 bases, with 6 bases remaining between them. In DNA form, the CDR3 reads TGTGCCAGTAAGGGGCTGAACACTGAAGCTTTCTTT. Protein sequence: CASKGLNTEAFF. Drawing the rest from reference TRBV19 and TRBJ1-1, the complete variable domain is DGGITQSPKYLFRKEGQNVTLSCEQNLNHDAMYWYRQDPGQGLRLIYYSQIVNDFQKGDIAEGYSVSREKKESFPLTVTSAQKNPTAFYLCASKGLNTEAFFGQGTRLTVV.

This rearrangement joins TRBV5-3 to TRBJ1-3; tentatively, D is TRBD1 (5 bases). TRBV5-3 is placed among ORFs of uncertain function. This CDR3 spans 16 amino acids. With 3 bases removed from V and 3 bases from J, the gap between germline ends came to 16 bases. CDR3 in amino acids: CARSWAEGYDGNTIYF. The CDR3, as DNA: TGTGCCAGAAGCTGGGCGGAGGGGTATGATGGAAACACCATATATTTT.

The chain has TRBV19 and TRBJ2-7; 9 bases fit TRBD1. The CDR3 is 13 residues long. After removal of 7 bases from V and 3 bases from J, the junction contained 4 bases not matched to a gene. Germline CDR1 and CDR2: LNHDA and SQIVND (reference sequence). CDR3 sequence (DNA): TGTGCCAGTACCGACAGGGGGTACTACGAGCAGTACTTC. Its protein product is CASTDRGYYEQYF. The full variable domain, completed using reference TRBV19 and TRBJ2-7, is DGGITQSPKYLFRKEGQNVTLSCEQNLNHDAMYWYRQDPGQGLRLIYYSQIVNDFQKGDIAEGYSVSREKKESFPLTVTSAQKNPTAFYLCASTDRGYYEQYFGPGTRLTVT.

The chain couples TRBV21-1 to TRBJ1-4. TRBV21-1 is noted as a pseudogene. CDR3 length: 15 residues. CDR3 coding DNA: TGTGCCAGCAGGGAGCCGGGACTGCTTAATGAAAAACTGTTTTTT. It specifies CASREPGLLNEKLFF.

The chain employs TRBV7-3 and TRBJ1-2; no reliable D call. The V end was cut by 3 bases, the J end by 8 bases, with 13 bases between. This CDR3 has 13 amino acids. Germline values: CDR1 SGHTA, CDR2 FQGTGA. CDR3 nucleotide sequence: TGTGCCAGCAGCTTGAGATTTTTTGAAGGCTACACCTTC. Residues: CASSLRFFEGYTF.

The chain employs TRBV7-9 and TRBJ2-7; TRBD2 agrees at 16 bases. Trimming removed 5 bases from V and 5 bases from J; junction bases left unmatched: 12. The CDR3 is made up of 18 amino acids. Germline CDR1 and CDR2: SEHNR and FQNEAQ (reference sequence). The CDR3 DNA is TGTGCCAGCAGCCCCGAGGGACTAGCGGGAGGGTATCGGGACGAGCAGTACTTC. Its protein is CASSPEGLAGGYRDEQYF. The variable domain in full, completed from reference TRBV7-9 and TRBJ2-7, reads DTGVSQNPRHKITKRGQNVTFRCDPISEHNRLYWYRQTLGQGPEFLTYFQNEAQLEKSRLLSDRFSAERPKGSFSTLEIQRTEQGDSAMYLCASSPEGLAGGYRDEQYFGPGTRLTVT.

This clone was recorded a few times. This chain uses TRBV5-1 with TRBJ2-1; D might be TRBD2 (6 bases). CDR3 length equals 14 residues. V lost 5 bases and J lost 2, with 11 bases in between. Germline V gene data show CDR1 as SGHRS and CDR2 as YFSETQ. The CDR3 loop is CASRELAAYNEQFF. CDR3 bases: TGCGCCAGCAGGGAACTAGCCGCCTACAATGAGCAGTTCTTC.

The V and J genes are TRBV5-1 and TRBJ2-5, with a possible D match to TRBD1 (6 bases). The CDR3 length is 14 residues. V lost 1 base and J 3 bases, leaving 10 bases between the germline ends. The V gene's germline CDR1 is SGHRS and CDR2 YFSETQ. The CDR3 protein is CASSLSGGEETQYF. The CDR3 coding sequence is TGCGCCAGCAGCTTGTCTGGGGGCGAAGAGACCCAGTACTTC.

CDR3: CASSYAGTGGQPQHF. In DNA, the CDR3 is TGTGCCAGCAGTTACGCAGGGACAGGGGGTCAGCCCCAGCATTTT. The gene calls are TRBV6-5 and TRBJ1-5; 11 bases map to TRBD1. Looked up from germline, CDR1 is MNHEY and CDR2 is SVGAGI. The J segment lost 6 bases and the V segment lost 2 bases, leaving 3 bases of the junction unmatched. This CDR3 is built from 15 residues.

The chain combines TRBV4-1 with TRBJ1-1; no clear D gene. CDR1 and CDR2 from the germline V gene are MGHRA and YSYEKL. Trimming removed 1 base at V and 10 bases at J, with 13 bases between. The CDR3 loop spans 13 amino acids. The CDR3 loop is CASSQGSRDPAFF. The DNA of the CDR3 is TGCGCCAGCAGCCAAGGTTCGAGGGATCCAGCTTTCTTT.

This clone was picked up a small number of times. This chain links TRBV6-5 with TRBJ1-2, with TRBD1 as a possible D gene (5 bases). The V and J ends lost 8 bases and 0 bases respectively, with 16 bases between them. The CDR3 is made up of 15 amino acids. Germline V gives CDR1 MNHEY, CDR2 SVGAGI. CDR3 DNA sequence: TGTGCCAGCGGGACTCGGGACCGAGCTAACTATGGCTACACCTTC. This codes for CASGTRDRANYGYTF.

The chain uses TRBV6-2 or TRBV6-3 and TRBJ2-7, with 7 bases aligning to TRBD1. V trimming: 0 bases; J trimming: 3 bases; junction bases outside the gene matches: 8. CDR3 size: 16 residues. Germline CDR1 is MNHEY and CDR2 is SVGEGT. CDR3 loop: CASSYSRGQHYYEQYF. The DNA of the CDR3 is TGTGCCAGCAGTTACTCGAGGGGACAGCACTACTACGAGCAGTACTTC.

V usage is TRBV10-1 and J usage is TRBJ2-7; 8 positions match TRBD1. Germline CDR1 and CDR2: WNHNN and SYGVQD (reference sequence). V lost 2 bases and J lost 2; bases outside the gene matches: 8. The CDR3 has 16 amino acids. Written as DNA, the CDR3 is TGCGCCAGCAGTGAGACCCTGGGACAGGTCCCCTACGAGCAGTACTTC. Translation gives CASSETLGQVPYEQYF.

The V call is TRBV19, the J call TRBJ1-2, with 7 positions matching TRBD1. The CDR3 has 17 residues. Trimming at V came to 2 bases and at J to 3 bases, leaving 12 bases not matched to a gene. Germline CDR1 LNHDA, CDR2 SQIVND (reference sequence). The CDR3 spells CASSISRKQGSDYGYTF. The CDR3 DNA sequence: TGTGCCAGTAGTATAAGTAGGAAACAGGGGAGTGACTATGGCTACACCTTC. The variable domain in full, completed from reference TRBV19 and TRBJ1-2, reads DGGITQSPKYLFRKEGQNVTLSCEQNLNHDAMYWYRQDPGQGLRLIYYSQIVNDFQKGDIAEGYSVSREKKESFPLTVTSAQKNPTAFYLCASSISRKQGSDYGYTFGSGTRLTVV.

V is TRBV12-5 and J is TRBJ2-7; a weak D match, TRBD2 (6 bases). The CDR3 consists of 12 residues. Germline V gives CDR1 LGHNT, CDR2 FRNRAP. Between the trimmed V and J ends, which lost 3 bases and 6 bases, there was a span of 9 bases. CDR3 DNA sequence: TGTGCTAGTGGTTTTGGAGGGACCGAGCAGTACTTC. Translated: CASGFGGTEQYF. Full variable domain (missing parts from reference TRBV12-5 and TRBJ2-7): DARVTQTPRHKVTEMGQEVTMRCQPILGHNTVFWYRQTMMQGLELLAYFRNRAPLDDSGMPKDRFSAEMPDATLATLKIQPSEPRDSAVYFCASGFGGTEQYFGPGTRLTVT.

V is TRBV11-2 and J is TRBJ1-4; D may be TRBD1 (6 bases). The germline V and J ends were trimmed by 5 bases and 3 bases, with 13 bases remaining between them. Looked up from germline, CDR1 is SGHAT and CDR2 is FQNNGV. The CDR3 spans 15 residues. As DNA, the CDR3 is TGTGCCAGCAGCCCTCAACAGGGATCTAATGAAAAACTGTTTTTT. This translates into CASSPQQGSNEKLFF.